This is a list of T cell receptor beta chains from one sample in a study of blood T cell repertoires in COVID-19. Method: immunoSEQ multiplex PCR; TCRdb's copy keeps in-frame clones and lacks some. Of some 98,000 clones listed, around 82% were seen once; the top ten hold approximately 10%. Sequenced: peripheral blood. These receptors were taken from a man aged 65-85 years with active or convalescent COVID-19. CDR3s leave out the opening cysteine and the closing phenylalanine or tryptophan. Clone size is given for some rows only: seen once, a few or many times, or a class if the clone is expanded.

abundance	v_gene	j_gene	CDR3aa
.	TRBV7-9	TRBJ2-3	ASSLGGRGRTDTRY
.	TRBV15	TRBJ2-1	ATSTGTGSAF
.	TRBV18	TRBJ1-2	ASSIDSNLSGYT
.	TRBV7-9	TRBJ2-3	ASSSQTGDTQY
.	TRBV6-5	TRBJ2-3	AGKHRGTDTQY
.	TRBV12-3/TRBV12-4	TRBJ1-4	ASSQGVSPS
.	TRBV6-5	TRBJ1-3	ASSRDRTSGNTIY
.	TRBV7-2	TRBJ2-3	ASSFPPRGGRDTQY
.	TRBV18	TRBJ2-5	ASSPGRAPQETQY
.	TRBV24-1	TRBJ2-1	ATSRTGVGNNEQF
.	TRBV5-1	TRBJ2-1	ASSLRLAGFYNEQF
many	TRBV3-1/TRBV3-2	TRBJ2-1	ASSQHNGVAGVNEQF
.	TRBV30	TRBJ1-5	AWSVRDNQPQH
.	TRBV9	TRBJ2-2	ASSPPGQAPGELF
.	TRBV7-9	TRBJ2-5	ASSLGQKETQY
.	TRBV3-1/TRBV3-2	TRBJ2-5	ASSLVRGTQY
.	TRBV10-3	TRBJ2-3	ATSGTGGTDTQY
.	TRBV4-1	TRBJ2-7	ASSQESGGAYEQY
once	TRBV2	TRBJ1-5	ASRGTGGGQPQH
.	TRBV15	TRBJ2-1	ATSSGLGPSYSLF
.	TRBV4-3	TRBJ2-5	ASSIGQGGETQY
.	TRBV30	TRBJ1-2	AWIHPGAGYT
.	TRBV20-1	TRBJ2-2	SASQGVTGELF
.	TRBV10-3	TRBJ1-1	AISKDGGTEAF
.	TRBV5-8	TRBJ1-5	ASAVRGSNQPQH
.	TRBV3-1/TRBV3-2	TRBJ2-7	ASSQTTGIGYYEQY
.	TRBV7-6	TRBJ1-2	ASSHGRGRERGYT
.	TRBV9	TRBJ1-1	ASSVDKNTEAF
once	TRBV11-2	TRBJ2-5	ASSLVISGGETQY
.	TRBV11-3	TRBJ2-4	ASSLDRQGIAKNIQY
.	TRBV15	TRBJ2-7	ATSRGAWGAYEQY
medium-sized	TRBV7-9	TRBJ2-7	ASSLVGALHEQY
.	TRBV19	TRBJ2-3	ASSSPRGSQTDTQY
.	TRBV9	TRBJ1-2	ASSVAPINYGYT
few	TRBV28	TRBJ2-7	ASSTPDRGRSYEQY
few	TRBV2	TRBJ1-1	ASSSIGQGVKAF
.	TRBV5-1	TRBJ1-1	ASSGPGTGRANTEAF
.	TRBV5-8	TRBJ2-3	ASSQGLVTDTQY
.	TRBV5-8	TRBJ1-6	ASSLEESSYNSPLH
.	TRBV5-6	TRBJ2-2	ASSLMGQRMMNTGELF
.	TRBV25-1	TRBJ2-3	ASGRGSPDTQY
.	TRBV15	TRBJ1-5	ATGGSNQPQH
.	TRBV5-4	TRBJ1-4	ASSIKGAIAEKLF
.	TRBV4-2	TRBJ2-7	ASSLQGRGEQY
.	TRBV6-5	TRBJ1-2	AVATGANYGYT
.	TRBV30	TRBJ1-4	AWSVWTGVNEKLF
.	TRBV11-3	TRBJ2-7	ASRPRSLEGNEQY
.	TRBV5-8	TRBJ1-2	ASSLMGHVNYGYT
.	TRBV18	TRBJ2-7	ASSTDREQY
.	TRBV11-2	TRBJ2-7	ASSLASGSYEQY
.	TRBV4-3	TRBJ1-1	ASSQDLEGTEAF
.	TRBV11-2	TRBJ2-1	ASSSSRVGEQF
.	TRBV6-6	TRBJ2-3	ASGASTDTQY
.	TRBV12-3/TRBV12-4	TRBJ1-2	ASRPSTGSYT
.	TRBV30	TRBJ1-2	AWTWGGETYGYT